The 9 T cell receptor beta chains listed next were all sequenced from one sample in a study of CD8 T cells in ankylosing spondylitis. TCRdb analysed the 5' RACE reads with MiXCR anew, one entry per CDR3 protein. The data show about 190,000 distinct CDR3 sequences, 10% to 15% seen once. The material sequenced was blood, either unsorted or a sorted T cell fraction (not recorded which). These receptors originate from a female donor with ankylosing spondylitis or in good health (not recorded which).

This sequence joins TRBV9 and TRBJ2-1; D not resolved. The germline gives CDR1 SGDLS, CDR2 YYNGEE. V dropped 4 bases and J dropped 6 bases, with 8 bases sitting between them. This CDR3 spans 12 amino acids. The CDR3 DNA reads as TGTGCCAGCAGCTTATGGGCCAATGAGCAGTTCTTC. Amino acid sequence: CASSLWANEQFF.

The chain carries TRBV20-1 and TRBJ2-3; 10 nucleotides agree with TRBD1. CDR3 length equals 21 residues. V shed 5 bases, J shed 2 bases, and the junction held 25 bases outside the gene matches. The germline CDR1 and CDR2 sequences are DFQATT and SNEGSKA (reference sequence). CDR3 region: CSAVRQGASPGTRRDTDTQYF. For the CDR3, the DNA is TGCAGTGCTGTACGACAGGGGGCTAGTCCGGGGACCCGTCGAGACACAGATACGCAGTATTTT.

The CDR3 is CSAQGVQGNYGYTF. CDR3 DNA sequence: TGCAGTGCCCAGGGGGTGCAGGGTAACTATGGCTACACCTTC. The genes are TRBV20-1 and TRBJ1-2, with 7 bases identical to TRBD1. Trimming removed 6 bases from V and 1 base from J; junction bases left unmatched: 8. The CDR3 length is 14 residues. From germline, CDR1 is DFQATT and CDR2 SNEGSKA (reference sequence).

The chain carries TRBV28 and TRBJ2-5, with D perhaps matching TRBD2 (5 bases). The germline gives CDR1 MDHEN, CDR2 SYDVKM. Trimming pared 2 bases from V and 2 bases from J, leaving 12 bases between. The CDR3 has 15 residues. The CDR3 reads CASSLEGVGQETQYF. In DNA form, the CDR3 reads TGTGCCAGCAGTTTAGAGGGAGTGGGTCAAGAGACCCAGTACTTC.

This clonotype was seen more than once but under ten times. The chain is built from TRBV3-1 and TRBJ2-5; 11 nucleotides agree with TRBD2. CDR1 and CDR2 (germline): LGHDT, YNNKEL (reference sequence). V lost 1 base and J lost 5; bases outside the gene matches: 12. The CDR3 has 18 residues. CDR3 nucleotide sequence: TGTGCCAGCAGCCAAGGGGGACTAGCGGAATACTCAAGGGAGACCCAGTACTTC. Translating gives CASSQGGLAEYSRETQYF.

Ten or more counts support this clonotype. The chain combines TRBV6-2 or TRBV6-3 with TRBJ2-1; 9 bases line up with TRBD2. The germline V gene encodes CDR1 MNHEY and CDR2 SVGEGT. Germline trimming cut 6 bases from V and 6 bases from J; bases unmatched to any gene: 12. The CDR3 totals 16 residues. DNA of the CDR3: TGTGCCAGCAGAGGTACTGCGGGAGGGCCGGGCAATGAGCAGTTCTTC. As protein: CASRGTAGGPGNEQFF.

Concerning this clonotype itself: A single base separates this from a much larger clone, so it may be a read error. V is TRBV7-2 and J is TRBJ1-1; D is unclear. The CDR3 is 12 amino acids. Germline V CDR1 and CDR2: SGHTA, FQGNSA. As DNA, the CDR3 is TGTGCCAGCACCCCAGCAGGCCCCGAAGCTTCCTTT. Protein product: CASTPAGPEASF.

This clonotype was counted many times. The chain uses TRBV2 and TRBJ2-1; TRBD2 matches at 11 bases. J gave up 4 bases and V 2 bases, and 13 bases lay outside the gene matches. CDR3 size: 19 residues. Per germline, CDR1 SNHLY and CDR2 FYNNEI. The CDR3 nucleotides read TGTGCCAGCAGTGAAAGGTGGGCTAGCGGGGGGATGAAGTACAATGAGCAGTTCTTC. Its translation: CASSERWASGGMKYNEQFF.

The chain joins TRBV7-9 to TRBJ2-7; maybe TRBD1 (6 bases). Germline V gives CDR1 SEHNR, CDR2 FQNEAQ (reference sequence). CDR3 length: 16 residues. V gave up 4 bases and J gave up 2 bases, with 18 bases separating them. CDR3: CASSSRQVPTPYEQYF. The CDR3 DNA sequence: TGTGCCAGCAGCTCCAGACAGGTCCCAACACCCTACGAGCAGTACTTC.